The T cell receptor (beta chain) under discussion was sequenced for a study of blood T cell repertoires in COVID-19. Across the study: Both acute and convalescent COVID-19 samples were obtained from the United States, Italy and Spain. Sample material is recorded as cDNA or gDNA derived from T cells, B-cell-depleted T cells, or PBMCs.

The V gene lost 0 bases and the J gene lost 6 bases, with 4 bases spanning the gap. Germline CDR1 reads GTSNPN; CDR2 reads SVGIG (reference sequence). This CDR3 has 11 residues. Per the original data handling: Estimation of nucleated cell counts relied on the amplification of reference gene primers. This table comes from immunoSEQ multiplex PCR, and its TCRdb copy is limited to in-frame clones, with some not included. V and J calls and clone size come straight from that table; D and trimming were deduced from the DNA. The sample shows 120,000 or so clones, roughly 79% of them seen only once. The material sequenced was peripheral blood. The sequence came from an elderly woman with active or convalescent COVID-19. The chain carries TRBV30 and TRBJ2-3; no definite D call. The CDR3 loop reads CAWSVLDTQYF. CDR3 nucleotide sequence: TGTGCCTGGAGTGTACTGGATACGCAGTATTTT.